These 22 T cell receptor beta chains originate from one sample sequenced in a study of naive and memory T cell subsets. General study points: Especially in CD8 cells, naive repertoires contained a few larger clonotypes, possibly CD45RA-re-expressing memory cells.

No antigen has been assigned to these receptors. Both TRBC1 and TRBC2 were covered by a beta constant-region primer of two equimolar oligonucleotides. Nested alpha and beta constant-region primers with the SP2 primer drove four PCR rounds on ligated cDNA. TCRdb recomputed calls from the UMI-ligation and nested PCR reads with MiXCR, one row per CDR3 protein. The profile shows tens of thousands of distinct CDR3 sequences, over 9% of them singletons. The sample was naive CD4+ T cells from blood. The receptors here all came from a human donor in good health.

This rearrangement joins TRBV6-6 to TRBJ1-5; 9 bases agree with TRBD1. Germline trimming cut 4 bases from V and 1 base from J; bases unmatched to any gene: 2. The CDR3 loop spans 15 amino acids. Germline V gene sequence: CDR1 MNHNY, CDR2 SVGAGI (reference sequence). CDR3 sequence (DNA): TGTGCCAGCAGTTTACAGGGGGCGAGCAATCAGCCCCAGCATTTT. Its translation: CASSLQGASNQPQHF.

This clonotype was picked up a small number of times. V gene TRBV6-5 combines with J gene TRBJ1-5; no clear D. This CDR3 region has 13 residues. The V gene's germline CDR1 is MNHEY and CDR2 SVGAGI. V gave up 2 bases and J gave up 11 bases, with 13 bases separating them. DNA for the CDR3: TGTGCCAGCAGTTACGAGGCCGGAAGCTCCCAGCATTTT. The encoded protein is CASSYEAGSSQHF.

This clonotype was seen only a few times. The V and J genes are TRBV7-9 and TRBJ1-2; 9 bases match TRBD1. CDR1 and CDR2 (germline): SEHNR, FQNEAQ (reference sequence). The CDR3 spans 16 residues. J was trimmed by 4 bases and V by 3 bases; bases with no gene match: 9. For the CDR3, the DNA is TGTGCCAGCAGCTTCGGTGGACAGGGGATAAGCTATGGCTACACCTTC. Translated, it gives CASSFGGQGISYGYTF.

In this sample, this clonotype turned up a few times. The genes are TRBV27 and TRBJ1-2; D is possibly TRBD1 (5 bases). This CDR3 is 13 amino acids long. Germline CDR1 is MNHEY and CDR2 is SMNVEV (reference sequence). Between the trimmed V and J ends, which lost 7 bases and 0 bases, there was a span of 9 bases. CDR3 region: CASKTGANYGYTF. The CDR3 DNA sequence: TGTGCCAGCAAAACAGGAGCTAACTATGGCTACACCTTC.

There are many counts of this clonotype. This chain links TRBV6-2 or TRBV6-3 with TRBJ2-3; 7 nucleotides match TRBD1. Germline V gene data show CDR1 as MNHEY and CDR2 as SVGEGT. J was trimmed by 2 bases and V by 4 bases; bases with no gene match: 6. There are 15 residues in the CDR3. The CDR3 reads CASSWTGGSTDTQYF. The CDR3 nucleotides read TGTGCCAGCAGTTGGACAGGCGGGTCCACAGATACGCAGTATTTT.

This clonotype was seen a handful of times. The chain is built from TRBV6-2 or TRBV6-3 and TRBJ2-1; no definite D call. The CDR3 loop spans 13 amino acids. Between the trimmed V and J ends, which lost 1 base and 8 bases, there was a span of 9 bases. In germline, CDR1 is MNHEY, CDR2 SVGEGT. The CDR3 DNA is TGTGCCAGCAGTTACTTACGTCCTGATGAGCAGTTCTTC. Its translation: CASSYLRPDEQFF.

The chain carries TRBV7-9 and TRBJ1-3, with 7 bases fitting TRBD1. Trimming took 6 bases from V and 2 from J; bases not matched to a gene: 7. Germline V gene data show CDR1 as SEHNR and CDR2 as FQNEAQ (reference sequence). The CDR3 is 15 amino acids. CDR3 in DNA: TGTGCCAGCAGTCGCGACAGGGCCCCTGGAAACACCATATATTTT. Its protein is CASSRDRAPGNTIYF. The whole variable domain, remainder taken from reference TRBV7-9 and TRBJ1-3, is DTGVSQNPRHKITKRGQNVTFRCDPISEHNRLYWYRQTLGQGPEFLTYFQNEAQLEKSRLLSDRFSAERPKGSFSTLEIQRTEQGDSAMYLCASSRDRAPGNTIYFGEGSWLTVV.

The V and J genes are TRBV30 and TRBJ2-2; the D is unclear. V was trimmed by 4 bases and J by 0 bases, leaving 6 bases between them. The CDR3 runs to 13 residues. Germline V lookup: CDR1 GTSNPN, CDR2 SVGIG (reference sequence). CDR3 region: CAWNGANTGELFF. The CDR3 nucleotides read TGTGCCTGGAATGGAGCGAACACCGGGGAGCTGTTTTTT.

This clonotype was seen ten or more times. The rearrangement links TRBV29-1 to TRBJ2-1, with D maybe TRBD1 (6 bases). Looked up from germline, CDR1 is SQVTM and CDR2 is ANQGSEA. There are 14 residues in the CDR3. The V end was cut by 7 bases, the J end by 0 bases, with 13 bases between. CDR3 loop: CSGGRADSYNEQFF. CDR3 in DNA: TGCAGCGGGGGGCGGGCAGACTCCTACAATGAGCAGTTCTTC.

The CDR3 spells CSATPGIALSYEQYF. CDR3 DNA sequence: TGCAGTGCCACCCCGGGGATAGCTTTGTCCTACGAGCAGTACTTC. The chain couples TRBV20-1 to TRBJ2-7; D is possibly TRBD2 (5 bases). The germline V gene encodes CDR1 DFQATT and CDR2 SNEGSKA (reference sequence). V dropped 6 bases and J dropped 1 base, with 19 bases sitting between them. The CDR3 loop spans 15 amino acids.

The chain has TRBV25-1 and TRBJ2-3; D tentatively fits TRBD1 or TRBD2 (5 bases each). V dropped 3 bases and J dropped 2 bases, with 9 bases sitting between them. This CDR3 spans 14 amino acids. Germline assignment: CDR1 MGHDK and CDR2 SYGVNS. CDR3 loop: CASSEGTITDTQYF. DNA for the CDR3: TGTGCCAGCAGTGAGGGGACCATCACAGATACGCAGTATTTT.

This clonotype has more than one count but fewer than ten. The V and J genes are TRBV7-2 and TRBJ2-6, with 8 positions matching TRBD1. Unmatched junction bases numbered 11, after V lost 7 bases and J lost 0 bases. CDR3 length equals 18 residues. CDR1 SGHTA and CDR2 FQGNSA come from the germline V gene. DNA for the CDR3: TGTGCCAGCACCCAAGGGACAGGTCCCATCTCTGGGGCCAACGTCCTGACTTTC. It codes for CASTQGTGPISGANVLTF.

This clonotype was seen more than once but under ten times. The gene calls are TRBV6-6 and TRBJ2-3; TRBD1 agrees at 7 bases. Unmatched junction bases numbered 15, after V lost 5 bases and J lost 7 bases. CDR3 length: 16 residues. The germline V gene encodes CDR1 MNHNY and CDR2 SVGAGI (reference sequence). DNA of the CDR3: TGTGCCAGCAGTCCCGCTTTGGCACAGGGGAGAAATACGCAGTATTTT. As protein: CASSPALAQGRNTQYF.

Only a few counts were recorded for this clonotype. The chain is built from TRBV20-1 and TRBJ2-1; D not certain. This CDR3 comprises 15 residues. Trimming stripped 2 bases from V and 3 bases from J, with 14 bases between. CDR1 is DFQATT, CDR2 SNEGSKA, per germline (reference sequence). The CDR3 region has the DNA TGCAGTGCTAGACTACGTTCTAACTTCTACAATGAGCAGTTCTTC. Protein product: CSARLRSNFYNEQFF.

This clonotype was seen only a few times. The V and J genes are TRBV7-2 and TRBJ1-5; 9 bases map to TRBD1. Trimming at V came to 5 bases and at J to 7 bases, leaving 6 bases not matched to a gene. The germline V gene encodes CDR1 SGHTA and CDR2 FQGNSA. The CDR3 is 14 residues long. For the CDR3, the DNA is TGTGCCAGCAGCGCCCGACAGGGGGGCCAGCCCCAGCATTTT. This sequence encodes CASSARQGGQPQHF. Full variable domain (outside the CDR3, taken from reference TRBV7-2 and TRBJ1-5): GAGVSQSPSNKVTEKGKDVELRCDPISGHTALYWYRQSLGQGLEFLIYFQGNSAPDKSGLPSDRFSAERTGGSVSTLTIQRTQQEDSAVYLCASSARQGGQPQHFGDGTRLSIL.

The chain has TRBV20-1 and TRBJ2-3; D could derive from TRBD1 or TRBD2 (5 bases each). Trimming shortened V by 1 base and J by 8 bases, and 16 bases separated the two germline ends. This CDR3 comprises 14 residues. Germline V lookup: CDR1 DFQATT, CDR2 SNEGSKA (reference sequence). CDR3 sequence reads: CSARVGSGRFTQYF. CDR3 nucleotides: TGCAGTGCTAGAGTGGGATCGGGGCGGTTTACGCAGTATTTT.

This clonotype occurred a few times. The chain is built from TRBV6-5 and TRBJ1-1; tentative D call: TRBD1 (5 bases). Trimming stripped 6 bases from V and 1 base from J, with 15 bases between. The germline V gene has CDR1 MNHEY and CDR2 SVGAGI. This CDR3 region has 15 residues. The CDR3 sequence is CASRPLGGQNTEAFF. The CDR3 nucleotides are TGTGCCAGCAGACCCCTCGGGGGTCAGAACACTGAAGCTTTCTTT.

This clonotype was seen at least ten times. The chain links TRBV7-9 to TRBJ1-4; D is possibly TRBD1 (5 bases). Deletions cut 5 bases from V and 0 bases from J, with 10 bases between. CDR1 and CDR2 from the germline V gene are SEHNR and FQNEAQ (reference sequence). This CDR3 has 15 amino acids. The chain's CDR3 is CASSLKGATNEKLFF. The CDR3 region has the DNA TGTGCCAGCAGCCTCAAAGGGGCAACTAATGAAAAACTGTTTTTT.

The genes are TRBV5-1 and TRBJ2-3; D remains ambiguous. V dropped 5 bases and J dropped 2 bases, with 12 bases sitting between them. Germline CDR1 reads SGHRS; CDR2 reads YFSETQ. This CDR3 has 14 residues. CDR3: CASRTLFSTDTQYF. The CDR3 DNA sequence: TGCGCCAGCAGGACTCTTTTCTCCACAGATACGCAGTATTTT.

This clonotype has just a few counts. This chain joins TRBV7-2 and TRBJ2-7; 12 positions agree with TRBD2. CDR3 length: 18 residues. From germline, CDR1 is SGHTA and CDR2 FQGNSA. Unmatched junction bases numbered 12, after V lost 4 bases and J lost 2 bases. DNA for the CDR3: TGTGCCAGCAGCTCCACCTTAGGACTAGCGGGATCTGCCTACGAGCAGTACTTC. Translated, it gives CASSSTLGLAGSAYEQYF.

This clonotype was counted a few times. The CDR3 reads CASSFEDRANTEAFF. CDR3 nucleotides: TGTGCCAGCAGCTTCGAGGACAGGGCAAACACTGAAGCTTTCTTT. The chain uses TRBV7-2 and TRBJ1-1, with 8 bases fitting TRBD1. Germline V gene sequence: CDR1 SGHTA, CDR2 FQGNSA. The ends lost 3 bases at V and 2 bases at J; junction bases unmatched: 5. The CDR3 sequence is 15 residues long. The full variable domain, in which reference TRBV7-2 and TRBJ1-1 provide the parts outside the CDR3, is GAGVSQSPSNKVTEKGKDVELRCDPISGHTALYWYRQSLGQGLEFLIYFQGNSAPDKSGLPSDRFSAERTGGSVSTLTIQRTQQEDSAVYLCASSFEDRANTEAFFGQGTRLTVV.

The chain recombines TRBV7-2 with TRBJ2-2; TRBD2 aligns across 8 bases. V shed 1 base and J 0 bases; nucleotides not matched to a gene: 4. From germline, CDR1 is SGHTA and CDR2 FQGNSA. This CDR3 region has 17 residues. This chain's CDR3 is CASSLVAGPANTGELFF. In DNA, the CDR3 is TGTGCCAGCAGCTTAGTAGCGGGGCCGGCGAACACCGGGGAGCTGTTTTTT.